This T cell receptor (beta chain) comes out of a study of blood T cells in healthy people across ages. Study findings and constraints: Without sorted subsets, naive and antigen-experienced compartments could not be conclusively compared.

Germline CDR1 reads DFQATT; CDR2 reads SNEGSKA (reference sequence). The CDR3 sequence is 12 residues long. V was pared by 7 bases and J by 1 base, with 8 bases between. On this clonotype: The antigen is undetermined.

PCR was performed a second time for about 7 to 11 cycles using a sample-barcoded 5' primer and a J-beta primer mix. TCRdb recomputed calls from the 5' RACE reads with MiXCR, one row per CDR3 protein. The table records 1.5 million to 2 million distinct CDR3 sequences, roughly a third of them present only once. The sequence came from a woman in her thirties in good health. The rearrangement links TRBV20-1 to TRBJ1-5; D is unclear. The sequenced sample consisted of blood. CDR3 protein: CSGMDSNQPQHF. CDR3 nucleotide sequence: TGCAGTGGCATGGACAGCAATCAGCCCCAGCATTTT.